This T cell receptor (beta chain) was observed in a study of cytomegalovirus exposure and HLA in healthy donors. Study findings and constraints: TCR beta V- and J-gene trimming was later associated with a missense DCLRE1C variant.

CDR3 size: 13 residues. The V and J ends lost 6 bases and 2 bases respectively, with 11 bases between them. Germline V gene sequence: CDR1 SEHNR, CDR2 FQNEAQ (reference sequence). The primer mix had 60 Vbeta and 13 Jbeta primers. Only in-frame clones appear in the TCRdb table, and some are missing; sequencing was by immunoSEQ multiplex PCR. The sample includes about 160,000 clones, approximately 80% of them seen just once. Points on this clone: What it binds is not known.

The clonotype was recovered from a man between 18 and 35 years old in good health and CMV-seropositive. Sequenced input: PBMCs. This chain joins TRBV7-9 and TRBJ2-7; D is possibly TRBD1 (6 bases). The CDR3 region is CASSRRGTYEQYF. Here the CDR3 DNA reads TGTGCCAGCAGTCGCAGGGGAACCTACGAGCAGTACTTC.